The source of this TCR beta chain is a study of T cell repertoires in cytomegalovirus infection. Study background: Use of recently identified HLA-C-restricted and well-studied HLA-B-restricted CMV epitopes was part of the study. Overall study results and limits: Identification of carriers of CMV plus the relevant HLA was performed using cumulative public TCR beta family frequency. The ex vivo response was dominated by HLA-C-restricted CMV-specific TCR beta clonotypes.

In this sample, this clonotype turned up a few times. Its antigen is unidentified. MiXCR, run by TCRdb on the reads, gives a single entry per CDR3 protein. The sample holds fewer than 650,000 distinct CDR3 sequences; roughly 43% are singletons and the top ten take about half. Germline assignment: CDR1 MDHEN and CDR2 SYDVKM. V gave up 8 bases and J gave up 6 bases; unmatched junction bases: 9. This CDR3 comprises 13 residues. The material sequenced was cultured PBMCs, taken from culture after CMV antigen stimulation. The V and J genes are TRBV28 and TRBJ2-7; 8 bases fit TRBD1. This TCR was recovered from a human donor in good health (CMV status not recorded). Some clones in this sample may be carry-over from other donors' samples. The CDR3 region is CASRWTGRSEQYF. CDR3 bases: TGTGCCAGCCGATGGACAGGGAGGTCCGAGCAGTACTTC.